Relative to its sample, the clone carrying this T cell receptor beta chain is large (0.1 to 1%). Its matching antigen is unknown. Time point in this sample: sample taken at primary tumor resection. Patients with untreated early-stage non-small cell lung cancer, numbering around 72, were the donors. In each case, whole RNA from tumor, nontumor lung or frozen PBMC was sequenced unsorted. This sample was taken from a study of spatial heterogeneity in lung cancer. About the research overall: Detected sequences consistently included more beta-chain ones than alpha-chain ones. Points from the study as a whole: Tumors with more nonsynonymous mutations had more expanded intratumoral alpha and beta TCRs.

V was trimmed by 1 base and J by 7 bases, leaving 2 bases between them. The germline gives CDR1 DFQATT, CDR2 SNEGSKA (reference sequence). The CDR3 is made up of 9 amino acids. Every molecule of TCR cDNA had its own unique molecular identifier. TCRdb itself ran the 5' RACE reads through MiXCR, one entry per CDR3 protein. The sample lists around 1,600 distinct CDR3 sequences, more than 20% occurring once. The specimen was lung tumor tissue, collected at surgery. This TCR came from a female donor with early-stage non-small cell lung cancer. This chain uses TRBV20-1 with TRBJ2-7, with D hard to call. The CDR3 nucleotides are TGCAGTGCTAGAGTTGAGCAGTACGTC. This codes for CSARVEQYV.